This TCR beta chain was documented in a study of blood T cell repertoires in COVID-19. Produced via immunoSEQ multiplex PCR; TCRdb's table is partial and in-frame only. The sample consists of around 400,000 clones, around 87% of them appearing once. This CDR3 is built from 15 residues. After removal of 4 bases from V and 4 bases from J, the junction contained 4 bases not matched to a gene. Germline V CDR1 and CDR2: KGHDR, SFDVKD. Sequencing input: peripheral blood. The sequence derives from a woman aged 25 to 39 with COVID-19, enrolled during active disease. The chain carries TRBV24-1 and TRBJ1-5; TRBD1 aligns across 9 bases. CDR3 loop: CATSESQGANQPQHF. For the CDR3, the DNA is TGTGCCACCAGTGAGTCACAGGGGGCAAATCAGCCCCAGCATTTT.